The 6 T cell receptor beta chains below were found in one sample sequenced in a study of graft-versus-host responses after intestinal transplantation. Which antigens these TCRs recognize remains unknown. Clones were sequenced by immunoSEQ multiplex PCR, and TCRdb holds only the in-frame ones, with some missing. The sample shows about 50,000 clones, less than 85% of them seen only once. Sequencing used unstimulated CD4+ T cells sorted from spleen or lymph node cells, obtained before transplant. The receptors stem from a human donor who was the organ donor for an intestinal transplant.

The chain uses TRBV7-9 and TRBJ2-1, with D unclear. CDR1 SEHNR and CDR2 FQNEAQ come from the germline V gene (reference sequence). This CDR3 contains 11 residues. Trimming cost V 4 bases and J 16 bases, with 14 bases left between them. CDR3 DNA: TGTGCCAGCAGCTCCCCTCTGAGAGGATTCTTC. Translation: CASSSPLRGFF.

The genes are TRBV27 and TRBJ1-3, with 7 bases identical to TRBD1. J lost 2 bases, V lost 3 bases, and 10 bases had no gene match. The CDR3 extends over 17 amino acids. Germline loops: CDR1 MNHEY, CDR2 SMNVEV (reference sequence). This CDR3 reads CASSFSRYRGPGNTIYF. CDR3 DNA: TGTGCCAGCAGTTTCTCACGATACAGGGGACCTGGAAACACCATATATTTT.

Regarding this clone: The junction differs from germline at one of its ends, possibly a read error. V gene TRBV5-1 combines with J gene TRBJ2-5, with a weak D call TRBD2 (6 bases). The V gene's germline CDR1 is SGHRS and CDR2 YFSETQ. CDR3 size: 14 residues. DNA of the CDR3: TGCGCCAGCAGCTCGGGGGACCACGAAGAGAGCCAGTACTTC. Translating gives CASSSGDHEESQYF.

The gene calls are TRBV10-3 and TRBJ2-7, with no clear D. This CDR3 spans 12 amino acids. CDR1 and CDR2 from the germline V gene are ENHRY and SYGVKD. Trimming stripped 2 bases from V and 1 base from J, with 3 bases between. CDR3 loop: CAISEHSYEQYF. DNA for the CDR3: TGTGCCATCAGTGAGCATTCCTACGAGCAGTACTTC.

The rearrangement joins TRBV7-9 to TRBJ1-5; no reliable D call. Germline V lookup: CDR1 SEHNR, CDR2 FQNEAQ (reference sequence). The CDR3 contains 15 residues. Trimming took 3 bases from V and 3 from J, leaving 12 bases between them. CDR3 DNA sequence: TGTGCCAGCAGCTTTGGAACAGCCATCAATCAGCCCCAGCATTTT. It codes for CASSFGTAINQPQHF.

The chain carries TRBV5-1 and TRBJ2-3; no clear D gene. CDR3 length equals 12 residues. Trimming cost V 1 base and J 7 bases, with 7 bases left between them. CDR1 and CDR2 (germline): SGHRS, YFSETQ. The CDR3 protein is CASSLSTNTQYF. For the CDR3, the DNA is TGCGCCAGCAGCTTGTCGACAAATACGCAGTATTTT.